The 14 T cell receptor beta chains below come from one sample, sequenced in a study of cytomegalovirus exposure and HLA in healthy donors. The PCR contained 60 Vbeta and 13 Jbeta primers. The assay was immunoSEQ multiplex PCR, and TCRdb's table has in-frame clones only and misses some. This sample has approximately 130,000 clones; roughly 8.6% occur once, and the top ten carry around 5.8%. Material: PBMCs. These receptors originate from a woman between 40 and 55 years old in good health and CMV-seropositive.

The chain employs TRBV6-5 and TRBJ1-4; weak D call: TRBD1 (5 bases). The CDR3 contains 13 residues. Deletions cut 5 bases from V and 5 bases from J, with 9 bases between. The germline CDR1 and CDR2 sequences are MNHEY and SVGAGI. The CDR3: CASSRKGNEKLFF. CDR3 coding DNA: TGTGCCAGCAGTAGAAAGGGGAATGAAAAACTGTTTTTT.

J is TRBJ1-2 and V is TRBV6-1, with TRBD1 matching over 11 bases. The CDR3 is 13 amino acids. The trim removed 8 bases at V and 7 bases at J, leaving 6 bases unmatched. Per germline, CDR1 MNHNS and CDR2 SASEGT. The CDR3 DNA reads TGTGCCAGCTTCCGGACAGGGGGCTCTGGCTACACCTTC. Translating it yields CASFRTGGSGYTF.

This sequence joins TRBV6-1 and TRBJ1-2; D call uncertain. This CDR3 has 15 amino acids. Germline V lookup: CDR1 MNHNS, CDR2 SASEGT. Trimming stripped 1 base from V and 0 bases from J, with 9 bases between. CDR3 residues: CASSEGTTANYGYTF. The CDR3 DNA reads as TGTGCCAGCAGTGAAGGGACTACTGCTAACTATGGCTACACCTTC.

This clone has a handful of counts. The V gene is TRBV7-2, the J gene TRBJ2-5; possibly TRBD2 for D (7 bases). The CDR3 is 16 residues long. V dropped 3 bases and J dropped 2 bases, with 16 bases sitting between them. Germline CDR1 and CDR2: SGHTA and FQGNSA. CDR3 DNA sequence: TGTGCCAGCAGCTTCAGTTCGGGGGGCGTACAAGAGACCCAGTACTTC. It translates to CASSFSSGGVQETQYF.

This clone occurred a few times. The J gene is TRBJ1-5, the V gene TRBV7-8; D remains ambiguous. From germline, CDR1 is SGHVS and CDR2 FQNEAQ. This CDR3 is 15 amino acids long. Trimming cost V 6 bases and J 0 bases, with 12 bases left between them. In DNA, the CDR3 is TGTGCCAGCAGAGAACGAGGGAATAGCAATCAGCCCCAGCATTTT. Encoded protein: CASRERGNSNQPQHF.

The chain couples TRBV4-1 to TRBJ2-6; perhaps TRBD2 as D (6 bases). Deletions cut 3 bases from V and 3 bases from J, with 9 bases between. This CDR3 region has 15 residues. Looked up from germline, CDR1 is MGHRA and CDR2 is YSYEKL. CDR3: CASSQRGLGANVLTF. CDR3 nucleotide sequence: TGCGCCAGCAGCCAGCGGGGACTTGGGGCCAACGTCCTGACTTTC.

This chain links TRBV7-6 with TRBJ2-7; weak D call: TRBD1 (7 bases). The germline gives CDR1 SGHVS, CDR2 FNYEAQ. Trimming took 1 base from V and 4 from J, leaving 11 bases between them. The CDR3 has 14 amino acids. CDR3 sequence: CASSLGQGGYEQYF. The CDR3 coding sequence is TGTGCCAGCAGCTTAGGACAGGGAGGATACGAGCAGTACTTC. The variable domain in full, completed from reference TRBV7-6 and TRBJ2-7, reads GAGVSQSPRYKVTKRGQDVALRCDPISGHVSLYWYRQALGQGPEFLTYFNYEAQQDKSGLPNDRFSAERPEGSISTLTIQRTEQRDSAMYRCASSLGQGGYEQYFGPGTRLTVT.

There are a few counts of this clone. The rearrangement links TRBV11-2 to TRBJ2-3; 7 bases are a match to TRBD1. Trimming at V came to 4 bases and at J to 0 bases, leaving 4 bases not matched to a gene. The CDR3 contains 15 residues. Per the germline V gene, CDR1 is SGHAT and CDR2 is FQNNGV. The CDR3 sequence: CASSSTGRSTDTQYF. CDR3 in DNA: TGTGCCAGCAGCTCGACAGGGAGAAGCACAGATACGCAGTATTTT.

The rearrangement joins TRBV6-5 to TRBJ2-7; 7 positions agree with TRBD1. Germline CDR1 MNHEY, CDR2 SVGAGI. The CDR3 totals 13 residues. V trimming: 2 bases; J trimming: 4 bases; junction bases outside the gene matches: 2. CDR3 DNA sequence: TGTGCCAGCAGTTACGACAGGGCATACGAGCAGTACTTC. It specifies CASSYDRAYEQYF.

This clone came up many times. The chain uses TRBV4-1 and TRBJ1-4; no firm D call. The germline CDR1 and CDR2 sequences are MGHRA and YSYEKL. The CDR3 is made up of 11 amino acids. V lost 10 bases, J lost 12 bases, and 15 bases lay in between. The chain's CDR3 is CATDSGEELFF. The CDR3 DNA reads as TGCGCCACCGACTCCGGGGAGGAACTGTTTTTT.

This clone occurred a few times. This chain connects TRBV7-9 to TRBJ2-7; 9 bases map to TRBD2. With V trimmed by 3 bases and J by 3 bases, 3 bases remained unmatched. Germline CDR1 reads SEHNR; CDR2 reads FQNEAQ (reference sequence). The CDR3 is made up of 14 amino acids. The CDR3 sequence is CASSFGTSSYEQYF. The CDR3 bases are TGTGCCAGCAGCTTTGGGACTAGCAGCTACGAGCAGTACTTC.

This clone was counted only a few times. J is TRBJ2-1 and V is TRBV7-3; weak D call: TRBD2 (6 bases). Germline V gives CDR1 SGHTA, CDR2 FQGTGA. The length of the CDR3 is 15 residues. Trimming removed 4 bases from V and 0 bases from J, with 10 bases in between. CDR3 region: CASSSPGDSYNEQFF. The CDR3 bases are TGTGCCAGCAGCTCCCCGGGGGACTCCTACAATGAGCAGTTCTTC.

This clone was observed a handful of times. The chain uses TRBV5-1 and TRBJ2-5; maybe TRBD2 (6 bases). This CDR3 comprises 14 residues. Germline V gene lookup returns CDR1 SGHRS and CDR2 YFSETQ. Between the trimmed V and J ends, which lost 2 bases and 3 bases, there was a span of 11 bases. The DNA of the CDR3 is TGCGCCAGCAGCTTCAGCAGGGAGGAAGAGACCCAGTACTTC. Protein product: CASSFSREEETQYF.

The chain carries TRBV25-1 and TRBJ1-1; D is possibly TRBD1 (5 bases). Germline loops: CDR1 MGHDK, CDR2 SYGVNS. V was pared by 0 bases and J by 4 bases, with 9 bases between. This CDR3 region has 14 residues. For the CDR3, the DNA is TGTGCCAGCAGTGAATATTTCGACAGCACTGAAGCTTTCTTT. Translating it yields CASSEYFDSTEAFF.